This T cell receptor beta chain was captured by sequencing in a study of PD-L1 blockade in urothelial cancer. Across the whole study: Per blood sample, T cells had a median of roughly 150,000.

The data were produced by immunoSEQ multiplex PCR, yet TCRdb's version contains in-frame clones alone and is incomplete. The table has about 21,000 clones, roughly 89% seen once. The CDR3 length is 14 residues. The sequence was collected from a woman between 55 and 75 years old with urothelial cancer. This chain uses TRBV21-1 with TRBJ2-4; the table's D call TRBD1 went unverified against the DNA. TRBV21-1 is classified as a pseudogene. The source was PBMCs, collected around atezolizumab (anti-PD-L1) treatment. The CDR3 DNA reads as TGTGCCAGCAGCAAGGGCAGAGCCAAAAACATTCAGTACTTC. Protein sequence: CASSKGRAKNIQYF.